A selection of T cell receptor beta chains follows, all from one sample in a study of CD8 T cells in Susac syndrome. MiXCR, run by TCRdb on the immunoSEQ multiplex PCR reads, gives a single entry per CDR3 protein. The profile shows 120,000 or so distinct CDR3 sequences, just under 95% of them singletons. Sequenced input: CD8+ T cells from PBMCs. These receptors all stem from a human donor with Susac syndrome. Both conserved end residues are part of each CDR3. D genes are given only for firm matches. For some rows the clone size is stated as once, few or many, or as a class when expanded; others skip it.

V	J	size	D	CDR3	DNA
TRBV29-1	TRBJ1-2	once	TRBD1	CSVVWDRELYGYTF	TGCAGCGTTGTTTGGGACAGGGAGTTATATGGCTACACCTTC
TRBV6-5	TRBJ2-7	.	.	CASSYSIGGVAYEQYF	TGTGCCAGCAGTTACTCGATCGGAGGGGTCGCCTACGAGCAGTACTTC
TRBV28	TRBJ2-3	.	.	CASRGAGVREDTQYF	TGTGCCAGCAGGGGGGCGGGGGTGAGGGAAGATACGCAGTATTTT
TRBV30	TRBJ2-1	.	.	CAWSGSDNEQFF	TGTGCCTGGAGTGGGAGCGACAATGAGCAGTTCTTC
TRBV10-2	TRBJ2-3	.	.	CASSDGDTQYF	TGCGCCAGCAGTGACGGAGATACGCAGTATTTT
TRBV9	TRBJ2-1	.	.	CASSVVANNEQFF	TGTGCCAGCAGCGTAGTAGCAAACAATGAGCAGTTCTTC
TRBV30	TRBJ2-7	.	TRBD2	CAWSVLSGGSNYEQYF	TGTGCCTGGAGTGTACTTTCCGGCGGGAGTAACTACGAGCAGTACTTC
TRBV20-1	TRBJ2-1	.	.	CSAAPAPLTYNEQFF	TGCAGTGCTGCCCCAGCACCGTTGACCTACAATGAGCAGTTCTTC
TRBV20-1	TRBJ2-1	.	.	CSASAGPSYNEQFF	TGCAGTGCTAGCGCGGGGCCCTCCTACAATGAGCAGTTCTTC
TRBV20-1	TRBJ1-4	.	TRBD1	CSAGTSGQGDEKLFF	TGCAGTGCTGGAACCTCGGGACAGGGGGATGAAAAACTGTTTTTT
TRBV7-8	TRBJ2-3	.	TRBD1	CASSPGQQADTQYF	TGTGCCAGCAGCCCGGGACAGCAGGCAGATACGCAGTATTTT
TRBV12-3/TRBV12-4	TRBJ2-3	once	.	CASSSATDTQYF	TGTGCCAGCAGCTCCGCCACAGATACGCAGTATTTT
TRBV18	TRBJ2-2	.	TRBD2	CASSPTAGTTLNTGELFF	TGTGCCAGCTCACCAACAGCCGGGACTACCCTGAACACCGGGGAGCTGTTTTTT
TRBV4-1	TRBJ2-3	.	.	CASSQDLDFTDTQYF	TGCGCCAGCAGCCAAGATCTGGACTTCACAGATACGCAGTATTTT
TRBV12-3/TRBV12-4	TRBJ1-2	.	.	CASRETSNYGYTF	TGTGCCAGCAGGGAGACATCTAACTATGGCTACACCTTC
TRBV13	TRBJ2-7	.	.	CASSRNLRPYEQYF	TGTGCCAGCAGCCGCAACCTACGCCCCTACGAGCAGTACTTC
TRBV9	TRBJ1-2	.	.	CASSSAGTAYGYTF	TGTGCCAGCAGCTCAGCCGGGACGGCCTATGGCTACACCTTC
TRBV30	TRBJ1-1	.	.	CAWGEGMNTEAFF	TGTGCCTGGGGTGAGGGGATGAACACTGAAGCTTTCTTT
TRBV4-3	TRBJ1-2	.	TRBD1	CASSQDRTSNGYTF	TGCGCCAGCAGCCAGGACAGGACATCGAATGGCTACACCTTC
TRBV7-9	TRBJ2-5	.	.	CASSLTEAETQYF	TGTGCCAGCAGCTTGACCGAGGCGGAGACCCAGTACTTC
TRBV14	TRBJ2-5	.	TRBD1	CASSQVPPQGSGQETQYF	TGTGCCAGCAGCCAAGTCCCCCCACAGGGGTCGGGGCAAGAGACCCAGTACTTC
TRBV6-6	TRBJ2-7	.	TRBD2	CASSYTSGSYEQYF	TGTGCCAGCAGTTACACTAGCGGGAGCTACGAGCAGTACTTC
TRBV3-1	TRBJ2-1	.	TRBD2	CASSRSGLARWNEQFF	TGTGCCAGCAGCCGTTCGGGACTAGCGAGGTGGAATGAGCAGTTCTTC
TRBV30	TRBJ2-2	.	.	CAWSVGVGTGELFF	TGTGCCTGGAGTGTAGGGGTGGGGACCGGGGAGCTGTTTTTT
TRBV6-1	TRBJ1-2	.	.	CASSDFFTSNYGYTF	TGTGCCAGCAGTGACTTCTTCACCTCTAACTATGGCTACACCTTC
TRBV7-9	TRBJ1-5	.	.	CASSFGQQGRQPQHF	TGTGCCAGCAGCTTTGGGCAGCAGGGGCGTCAGCCCCAGCATTTT
TRBV14	TRBJ2-3	once	.	CASSPPTGRYTDTQYF	TGTGCCAGCAGCCCGCCAACAGGAAGATACACAGATACGCAGTATTTT
TRBV7-2	TRBJ1-5	.	.	CASSFGFNQPQHF	TGTGCCAGCAGCTTCGGCTTTAATCAGCCCCAGCATTTT
TRBV5-1	TRBJ2-1	.	.	CASSLERGIYNEQFF	TGCGCCAGCAGCCTCGAGAGAGGGATCTACAATGAGCAGTTCTTC
TRBV12-3/TRBV12-4	TRBJ1-2	.	.	CASSPRTVMGYTF	TGTGCCAGCAGTCCGCGGACAGTCATGGGCTACACCTTC
TRBV3-1	TRBJ2-1	.	TRBD2	CASSQDERGVYNEQFF	TGTGCCAGCAGCCAAGATGAGCGGGGGGTATACAATGAGCAGTTCTTC
TRBV6-4	TRBJ1-2	.	.	CASSEGYTF	TGTGCCAGCAGTGAAGGCTACACCTTC
TRBV4-3	TRBJ2-1	.	TRBD2	CASSQDGGLAYNEQFF	TGCGCCAGCAGCCAAGATGGTGGACTAGCGTACAATGAGCAGTTCTTC
TRBV19	TRBJ2-7	.	TRBD1	CASKIDRGGYEQYF	TGTGCCAGTAAGATAGACAGGGGAGGCTACGAGCAGTACTTC
TRBV9	TRBJ2-4	.	TRBD1	CASSEGQPGEDIQYF	TGTGCCAGCAGCGAGGGACAGCCAGGGGAAGACATTCAGTACTTC
TRBV9	TRBJ2-3	.	TRBD2	CASSGGAGNTDTQYF	TGTGCCAGCAGCGGCGGAGCGGGAAACACAGATACGCAGTATTTT
TRBV5-1	TRBJ1-6	.	.	CASSLAATDNSPLHF	TGCGCCAGCAGCTTGGCCGCGACAGATAATTCACCCCTCCACTTT
TRBV7-9	TRBJ2-2	once	TRBD1	CASSKGTGWNTGELFF	TGTGCCAGCAGCAAAGGGACAGGGTGGAACACCGGGGAGCTGTTTTTT
TRBV11-2	TRBJ2-5	.	.	CASSLEGQTPQETQYF	TGTGCCAGCAGCTTGGAGGGACAGACCCCCCAAGAGACCCAGTACTTC
TRBV11-3	TRBJ2-1	.	TRBD2	CASSLGLAGDDEQFF	TGTGCCAGCAGCTTGGGACTAGCGGGGGACGATGAGCAGTTCTTC
TRBV29-1	TRBJ2-7	.	TRBD2	CSVEVSGLAGHISYEQYF	TGCAGCGTTGAAGTGAGCGGGCTAGCGGGGCATATCTCCTACGAGCAGTACTTC
TRBV4-1	TRBJ2-5	.	.	CASSQGGVETQYF	TGCGCCAGCAGCCAAGGCGGAGTGGAGACCCAGTACTTC
TRBV3-1	TRBJ2-7	.	TRBD2	CASSVLAGGPYEQYF	TGTGCCAGCAGCGTACTAGCGGGGGGCCCCTACGAGCAGTACTTC
TRBV7-8	TRBJ2-7	.	TRBD2	CASSLELAGVLYEQYF	TGTGCCAGCAGCTTAGAACTAGCGGGAGTACTCTACGAGCAGTACTTC
TRBV12-3/TRBV12-4	TRBJ2-7	.	.	CASSFYEQYF	TGTGCCAGCAGTTTCTACGAGCAGTACTTC
TRBV23-1	TRBJ2-2	.	.	CASSQSDPPGSCFF	.
TRBV12-3/TRBV12-4	TRBJ1-1	.	TRBD1	CASTPEGANTEAFF	TGTGCCAGCACACCGGAGGGGGCGAACACTGAAGCTTTCTTT
TRBV19	TRBJ2-7	.	TRBD1	CASTRGGTGEDVQYF	TGTGCCAGTACCCGAGGAGGGACAGGGGAAGACGTGCAGTACTTC
TRBV12-3/TRBV12-4	TRBJ1-2	.	.	CASYDSYGYTF	TGTGCCAGCTACGACAGCTATGGCTACACCTTC
TRBV19	TRBJ2-1	.	.	CASSKGEGLNNEQFF	TGTGCCAGTAGCAAGGGGGAGGGTCTAAACAATGAGCAGTTCTTC
TRBV4-1	TRBJ1-2	.	.	CASSQDSADNYGYTF	TGCGCCAGCAGCCAAGATTCAGCAGATAACTATGGCTACACCTTC